This T cell receptor beta chain stems from a study of CD8 T cells in Susac syndrome. Random-hexamer reverse transcription was applied to about 0.45 to 1 ug RNA. Via MiXCR, TCRdb re-called the immunoSEQ multiplex PCR reads, giving one row per CDR3 protein. The sample holds some 18,000 distinct CDR3 sequences, roughly 95% seen once. To note about this clonotype: What it binds is unknown.

Sequencing of TCR beta was undertaken in CD8+ and CD4+ T cells derived from blood. Negative isolation yielded the CD8+ and CD4+ T cells, while FACS enriched the TEMRA cells. Study-wide points: It was acknowledged in the study that the number of individuals who were included in its TCR sequencing and HLA analysis was relatively small.

The clonotype was recovered from a human donor in good health. Sequenced: CD8+ T cells from PBMCs.

The CDR3 DNA follows: TGTGCCAGCAGCGCCCTCGGACAGGGATATTCACCCCTCCACTTT. Protein: CASSALGQGYSPLHF. V and J are TRBV9 and TRBJ1-6; TRBD1 matches at 8 bases. The CDR3 has 15 amino acids. Germline V gene sequence: CDR1 SGDLS, CDR2 YYNGEE. The V gene end was trimmed by 3 bases and the J gene end by 8 bases; junction bases not matched to a gene: 7.